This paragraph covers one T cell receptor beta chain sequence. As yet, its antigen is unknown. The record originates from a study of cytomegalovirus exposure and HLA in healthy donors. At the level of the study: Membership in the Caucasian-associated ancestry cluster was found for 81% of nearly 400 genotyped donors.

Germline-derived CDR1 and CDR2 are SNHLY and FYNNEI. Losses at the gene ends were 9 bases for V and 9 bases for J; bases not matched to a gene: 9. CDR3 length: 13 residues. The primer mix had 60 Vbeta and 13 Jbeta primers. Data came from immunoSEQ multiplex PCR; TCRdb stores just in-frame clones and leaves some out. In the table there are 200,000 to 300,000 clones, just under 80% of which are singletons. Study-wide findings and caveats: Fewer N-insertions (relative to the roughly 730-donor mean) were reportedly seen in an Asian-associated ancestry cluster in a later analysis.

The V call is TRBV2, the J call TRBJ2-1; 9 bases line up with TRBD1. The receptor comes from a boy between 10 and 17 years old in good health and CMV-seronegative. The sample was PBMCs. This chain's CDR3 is CARSRDRDSEQFF. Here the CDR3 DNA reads TGTGCCAGATCGCGGGACAGGGACAGTGAGCAGTTCTTC.